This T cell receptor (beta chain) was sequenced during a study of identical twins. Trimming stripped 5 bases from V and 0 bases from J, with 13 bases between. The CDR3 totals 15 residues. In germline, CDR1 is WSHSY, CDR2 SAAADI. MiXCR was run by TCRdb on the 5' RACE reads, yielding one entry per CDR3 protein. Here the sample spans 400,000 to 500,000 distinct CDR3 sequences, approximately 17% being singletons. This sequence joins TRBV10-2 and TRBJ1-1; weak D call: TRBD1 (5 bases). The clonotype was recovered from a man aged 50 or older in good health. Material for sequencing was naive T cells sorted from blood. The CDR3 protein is CASSRRGGVNTEAFF. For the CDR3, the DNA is TGCGCCAGCAGTAGGAGGGGTGGAGTGAACACTGAAGCTTTCTTT.